This T cell receptor beta chain was identified in a study of immune cell composition in non-small cell lung cancer. Concerning this clone: As yet, its antigen is unknown.

Study results and caveats: Shared sequences between tumour-reactive and dominant in vivo clones were not proven. Adenocarcinomas with higher top tumour-associated clone frequency had more reactive TILs. Tumour TCR-beta clonality showed no significant link to smoking pack-years. Clones >0.5% enriched in tumour were rarer in adenocarcinoma (roughly 35%) than squamous (around 75%).

The CDR3 is 14 residues long. The germline V gene has CDR1 SGDLS and CDR2 YYNGEE. Between the trimmed V and J ends, which lost 6 bases and 7 bases, there was a span of 19 bases. Libraries were prepared by immunoSEQ multiplex PCR; TCRdb keeps only in-frame clonotypes and omits some of them. This sample has some 4,000 clones, with around three quarters found just once. The specimen sequenced was lung tumor tissue. This receptor was obtained from a human donor with non-small cell lung cancer. V gene TRBV9 combines with J gene TRBJ1-2; possible D gene TRBD1, 6 bases. The CDR3 DNA reads TGTGCCAGCAACCCTTACGGGGGCGCAGGTGGCTACACCTTC. It is translated as CASNPYGGAGGYTF.